The sequence of this T cell receptor beta chain was determined in a study of control samples from healthy donors and cancer patients. The CDR3 loop spans 16 amino acids. Germline V gene lookup returns CDR1 SGHTA and CDR2 FQGNSA. The V gene end was trimmed by 7 bases and the J gene end by 7 bases; junction bases not matched to a gene: 14. Profiling relied on immunoSEQ multiplex PCR, and the TCRdb table lists in-frame clones only, not all of them. In the table there are over 150,000 clones, approximately 94% of which are singletons. The chain links TRBV7-2 to TRBJ2-2; 8 bases are a match to TRBD2. This clonotype originated in a woman in her late teens or twenties in good health. The sample consisted of blood. CDR3 protein: CASTRPSGSLHGELFF. The CDR3 DNA reads TGTGCCAGCACCCGTCCCAGCGGGAGTTTACACGGGGAGCTGTTTTTT.